This entry concerns a single TCR beta chain. The CDR3 is 16 residues long. Between the trimmed V and J ends, which lost 4 bases and 4 bases, there was a span of 16 bases. The germline V gene has CDR1 KGHDR and CDR2 SFDVKD. As processed by the authors: Counts of nucleated cells, estimated from reference gene primer amplification, were obtained. Sequencing was performed with immunoSEQ multiplex PCR; in TCRdb, only in-frame clones are kept and a portion is missing. D and trimming come from the DNA, and the V and J calls and clone size come from that table. The table shows about 45,000 clones, with around nine tenths occurring only once. This sample is drawn from a study of blood T cell repertoires in COVID-19. Study information: Collection of acute and convalescent COVID-19 samples took place in the United States, Italy and Spain. From T cells, B-cell-depleted T cells, or PBMCs came the material, which was cDNA or gDNA.

The sequenced sample consisted of peripheral blood. The chain has TRBV24-1 and TRBJ1-5, with D maybe TRBD1 (5 bases). This clonotype was sampled from a man aged 65-85 years with active COVID-19. CDR3 sequence: CATSESGGGGNQPQHF. CDR3 nucleotides: TGTGCCACCAGTGAGTCCGGGGGGGGTGGAAATCAGCCCCAGCATTTT.